A single sample gave rise to the 6 T cell receptor beta chains below, sequenced in a study of T cell changes during pregnancy in multiple sclerosis. TCRdb's copy holds only in-frame clones and misses some; the assay was immunoSEQ multiplex PCR. Of roughly 61,000 clones in the sample, approximately 94% are singletons; the top ten hold 2% to 3%. Sequenced here: CD8+ T cells from peripheral blood mononuclear cells, sampled after pregnancy. The receptor set was obtained from a female donor with multiple sclerosis, enrolled in a pregnancy study.

The rearrangement links TRBV5-8 to TRBJ2-2; 8 bases are shared with TRBD1. Germline values: CDR1 SGHTS, CDR2 YDEGEE. There are 13 residues in the CDR3. V lost 9 bases and J lost 7; bases outside the gene matches: 8. The CDR3 sequence: CATPGGAGGELFF. The CDR3 DNA sequence: TGTGCCACGCCAGGGGGCGCGGGCGGGGAGCTGTTTTTT.

The V gene is TRBV7-9, the J gene TRBJ1-2; the match to TRBD1 covers 8 bases. The CDR3 is 14 residues long. The germline CDR1 and CDR2 sequences are SEHNR and FQNEAQ (reference sequence). V was pared by 6 bases and J by 10 bases, with 13 bases of the junction left unmatched. This CDR3 is CASSSNRDRRYYTF. CDR3 DNA sequence: TGTGCCAGCAGTTCCAATCGGGACAGGAGGTACTACACCTTC.

This rearrangement joins TRBV4-3 to TRBJ2-2; D is perhaps TRBD2 (5 bases). V lost 1 base and J lost 6, with 9 bases in between. In germline, CDR1 is LGHNA, CDR2 YSLEER. The CDR3 totals 14 residues. The CDR3 bases are TGCGCCAGCAGCCAAGGGACTGGGGCCGGGGAGCTGTTTTTT. This gives the protein CASSQGTGAGELFF.

The chain couples TRBV18 to TRBJ2-3; the match to TRBD1 covers 9 bases. The length of the CDR3 is 14 residues. In germline, CDR1 is KGHSH, CDR2 LQKENI. The junction had 3 bases not matched to a gene; V was cut back by 3 bases and J by 5 bases. Here the CDR3 reads CASSPRDREDTQYF. The CDR3 nucleotides read TGTGCCAGCTCACCCCGGGACAGGGAAGATACGCAGTATTTT.

The rearrangement links TRBV19 to TRBJ2-3, with 7 bases that match TRBD2. Germline trimming cut 6 bases from V and 4 bases from J; bases unmatched to any gene: 1. This CDR3 spans 12 amino acids. Germline assignment: CDR1 LNHDA and CDR2 SQIVND (reference sequence). The CDR3 loop is CASSAGADTQYF. The CDR3 DNA is TGTGCCAGTAGCGCGGGAGCAGATACGCAGTATTTT.

This chain links TRBV7-6 with TRBJ2-5; 7 nucleotides align to TRBD2. This CDR3 has 16 amino acids. J lost 2 bases, V lost 1 base, and 7 bases had no gene match. Germline CDR1 reads SGHVS; CDR2 reads FNYEAQ. CDR3 bases: TGTGCCAGCAGCTTAGACGTACCGGGACTACAAGAGACCCAGTACTTC. Protein sequence: CASSLDVPGLQETQYF. Complete variable domain (other parts from reference TRBV7-6 and TRBJ2-5): GAGVSQSPRYKVTKRGQDVALRCDPISGHVSLYWYRQALGQGPEFLTYFNYEAQQDKSGLPNDRFSAERPEGSISTLTIQRTEQRDSAMYRCASSLDVPGLQETQYFGPGTRLLVL.